The sequence of this T cell receptor beta chain was determined in a study of T cell changes during pregnancy in multiple sclerosis. Only one count was recorded for this clone. Sequenced by immunoSEQ multiplex PCR; TCRdb stores in-frame clones only, minus some. The sample consists of under 45,000 clones, approximately 90% of them appearing once. This CDR3 spans 17 amino acids. V lost 3 bases, J lost 3 bases, and 10 bases stayed unmatched. CDR1 and CDR2 (germline): MGHRA, YSYEKL. Here the sequenced sample was CD8+ T cells from peripheral blood mononuclear cells, taken in the first trimester of pregnancy. This chain links TRBV4-1 with TRBJ2-3; 9 nucleotides align to TRBD1. The origin of this receptor is a female donor with multiple sclerosis, enrolled in a pregnancy study. The CDR3 spells CASSQWGGDRETDTQYF. In DNA form, the CDR3 reads TGCGCCAGCAGCCAGTGGGGAGGGGACAGGGAGACAGATACGCAGTATTTT.